One TCR beta chain is described in this entry. Its specificity is not known. This entry is derived from a study of T-cell reconstitution after alpha-beta-depleted transplantation in children. Broader study findings: There were some patients whose high TCRbeta diversity at day 60 came from surviving recipient T cells and thymic progenitors. T cells produced anew were the main source of T-cell counts and diversity one year after transplant. Approximately two months post-transplant, alpha-beta T cells reportedly originated from several hundred expanded graft clones.

Unique molecular identifiers were built into the TCRbeta library. TCRdb recomputed calls from the PCR reads with MiXCR, one row per CDR3 protein. This table has about 980,000 distinct CDR3 sequences, about 30% appearing once. This TCR was sampled from a boy less than two years old who had a stem cell transplant for SCID, so the T cells may come from the graft donor. This specimen was PBMCs, mostly from graft donor cells, taken 360 days after TCRalphabeta/CD19-depleted stem cell transplant.

CDR3 in amino acids: CASRLTGSNTEAFF. The DNA for the CDR3 is TGTGCCAGCAGGCTGACAGGCTCGAACACTGAAGCTTTCTTT. The chain uses TRBV12-3 or TRBV12-4 and TRBJ1-1; maybe TRBD1 (6 bases). V was trimmed by 6 bases and J by 1 base, leaving 12 bases between them. The CDR3 spans 14 residues.